This entry is about one T cell receptor (beta chain). Germline CDR1 and CDR2: SGHVS and FQNEAQ. Trimming removed 1 base at V and 2 bases at J, with 11 bases between. This CDR3 is built from 16 residues. Original methodology: Estimates of nucleated cell counts were drawn from the amplification of reference gene primers. TCRdb's table, derived via immunoSEQ multiplex PCR, lists solely in-frame clones and lacks some. The D gene and trimming were derived from the DNA, and the V and J assignments and clone size from that table. This repertoire shows some 200,000 clones, roughly 80% found once; its top ten account for around 2.4%. This specimen belongs to a study of blood T cell repertoires in COVID-19. About the study: The United States, Italy and Spain provided the acute and convalescent COVID-19 samples. The analysed material was cDNA or gDNA that came from T cells, B-cell-depleted T cells, or PBMCs.

Sequencing input: peripheral blood. This receptor was identified in a human donor with acute or convalescent COVID-19. The donor label of this sample is uncertain. The V call is TRBV7-8, the J call TRBJ1-4; weak D call: TRBD1 (5 bases). CDR3 in DNA: TGTGCCAGCAGCTTAGATAGACAGCCTACTAATGAAAAACTGTTTTTT. Residues: CASSLDRQPTNEKLFF.